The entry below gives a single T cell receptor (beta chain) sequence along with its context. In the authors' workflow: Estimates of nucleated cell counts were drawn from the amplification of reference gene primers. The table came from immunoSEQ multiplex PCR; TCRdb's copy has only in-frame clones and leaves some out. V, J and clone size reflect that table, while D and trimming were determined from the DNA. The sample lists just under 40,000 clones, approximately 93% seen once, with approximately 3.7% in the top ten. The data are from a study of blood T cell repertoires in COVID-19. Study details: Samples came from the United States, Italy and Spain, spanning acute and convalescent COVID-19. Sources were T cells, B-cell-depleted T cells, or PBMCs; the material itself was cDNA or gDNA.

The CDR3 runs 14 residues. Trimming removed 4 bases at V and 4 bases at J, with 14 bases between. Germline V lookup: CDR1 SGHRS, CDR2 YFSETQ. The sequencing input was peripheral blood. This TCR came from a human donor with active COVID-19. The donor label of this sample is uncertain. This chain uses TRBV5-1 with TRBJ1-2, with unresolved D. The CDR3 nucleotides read TGCGCCAGCAGCCCCGCACCTGTTAGCTATGGCTACACCTTC. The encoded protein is CASSPAPVSYGYTF.